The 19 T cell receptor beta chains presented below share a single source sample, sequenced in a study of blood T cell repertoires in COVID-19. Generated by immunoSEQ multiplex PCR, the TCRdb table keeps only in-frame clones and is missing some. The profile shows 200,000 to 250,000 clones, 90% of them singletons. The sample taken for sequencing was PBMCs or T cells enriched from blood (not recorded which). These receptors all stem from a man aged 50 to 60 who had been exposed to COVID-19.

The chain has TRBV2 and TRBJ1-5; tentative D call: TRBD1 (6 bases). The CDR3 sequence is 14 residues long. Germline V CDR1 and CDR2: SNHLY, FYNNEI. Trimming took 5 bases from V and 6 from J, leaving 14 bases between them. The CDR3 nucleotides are TGTGCCAGCAGTTTGAACAGGGCGGGTCAGCCCCAGCATTTT. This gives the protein CASSLNRAGQPQHF.

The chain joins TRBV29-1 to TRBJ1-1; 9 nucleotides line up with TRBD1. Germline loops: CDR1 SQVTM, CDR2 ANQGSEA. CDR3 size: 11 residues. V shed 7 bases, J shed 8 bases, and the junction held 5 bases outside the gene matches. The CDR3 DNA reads TGCAGCGCAACGGACAGGGGAGAAGCTTTCTTT. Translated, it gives CSATDRGEAFF.

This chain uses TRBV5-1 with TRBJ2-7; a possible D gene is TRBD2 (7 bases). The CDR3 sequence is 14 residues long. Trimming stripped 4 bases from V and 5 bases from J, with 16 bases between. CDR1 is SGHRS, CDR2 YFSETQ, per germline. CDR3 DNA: TGCGCCAGCAGCCCCCAGGGCGGGGGCCACGAGCAGTACGTC. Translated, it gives CASSPQGGGHEQYV.

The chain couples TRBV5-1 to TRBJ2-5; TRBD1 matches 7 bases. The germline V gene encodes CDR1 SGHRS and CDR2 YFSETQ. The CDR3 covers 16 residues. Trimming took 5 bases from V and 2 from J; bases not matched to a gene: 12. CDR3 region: CASSIRTGGKQETQYF. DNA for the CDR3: TGCGCCAGCAGTATTAGGACAGGTGGGAAACAAGAGACCCAGTACTTC.

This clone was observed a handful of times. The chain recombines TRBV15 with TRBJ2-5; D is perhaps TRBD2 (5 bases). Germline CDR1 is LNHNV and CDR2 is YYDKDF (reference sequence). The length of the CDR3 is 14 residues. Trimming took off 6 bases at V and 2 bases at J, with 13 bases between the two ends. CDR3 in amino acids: CATRKETGQETQYF. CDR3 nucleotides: TGTGCCACCAGGAAAGAGACGGGACAAGAGACCCAGTACTTC.

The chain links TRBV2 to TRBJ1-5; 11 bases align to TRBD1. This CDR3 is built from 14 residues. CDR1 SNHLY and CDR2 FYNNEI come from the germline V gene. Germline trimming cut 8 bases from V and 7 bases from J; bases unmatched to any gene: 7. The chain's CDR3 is CASVRTGGSQPQHF. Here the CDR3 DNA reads TGTGCCAGCGTGCGGACAGGGGGCTCCCAGCCCCAGCATTTT.

The CDR3 sequence: CASSKSDRSSSYEQYF. DNA for the CDR3: TGTGCCAGCAGCAAATCTGACAGGTCGAGCTCCTACGAGCAGTACTTC. The chain uses TRBV21-1 and TRBJ2-7; the table's TRBD1 call for D was not verified on the DNA. TRBV21-1 is an annotated pseudogene. CDR3 size: 16 residues.

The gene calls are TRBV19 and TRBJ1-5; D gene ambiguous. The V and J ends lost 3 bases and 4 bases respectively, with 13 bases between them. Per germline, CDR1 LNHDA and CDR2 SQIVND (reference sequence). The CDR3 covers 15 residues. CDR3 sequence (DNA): TGTGCCAGTAGTATGGCGCCGATAGCTAATCAGCCCCAGCATTTT. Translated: CASSMAPIANQPQHF.

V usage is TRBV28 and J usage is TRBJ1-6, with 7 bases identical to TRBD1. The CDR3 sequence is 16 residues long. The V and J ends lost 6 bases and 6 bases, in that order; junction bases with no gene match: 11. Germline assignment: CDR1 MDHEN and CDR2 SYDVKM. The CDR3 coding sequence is TGTGCCAGCAGCTTCCCGACAGGGAGTTTTAATTCACCCCTCCACTTT. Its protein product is CASSFPTGSFNSPLHF.

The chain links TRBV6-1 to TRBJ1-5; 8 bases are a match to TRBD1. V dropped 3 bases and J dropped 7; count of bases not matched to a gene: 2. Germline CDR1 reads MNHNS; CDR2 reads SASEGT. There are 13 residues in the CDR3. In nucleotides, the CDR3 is TGTGCCAGCAGTGATTACAGGGGGCAGCCCCAGCATTTT. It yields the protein CASSDYRGQPQHF.

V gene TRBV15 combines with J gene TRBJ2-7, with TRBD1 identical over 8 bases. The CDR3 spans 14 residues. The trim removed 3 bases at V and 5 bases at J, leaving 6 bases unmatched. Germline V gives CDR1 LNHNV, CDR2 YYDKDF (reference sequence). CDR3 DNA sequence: TGTGCCACCAGCAGGACAGGGGATGGCGACGAGCAGTACTTC. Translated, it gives CATSRTGDGDEQYF.

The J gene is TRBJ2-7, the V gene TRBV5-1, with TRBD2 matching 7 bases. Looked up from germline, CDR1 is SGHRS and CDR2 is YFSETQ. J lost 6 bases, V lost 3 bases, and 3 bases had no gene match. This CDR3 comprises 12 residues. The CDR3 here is CASSSSGTEQYF. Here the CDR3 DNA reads TGCGCCAGCAGCTCAAGCGGGACCGAGCAGTACTTC.

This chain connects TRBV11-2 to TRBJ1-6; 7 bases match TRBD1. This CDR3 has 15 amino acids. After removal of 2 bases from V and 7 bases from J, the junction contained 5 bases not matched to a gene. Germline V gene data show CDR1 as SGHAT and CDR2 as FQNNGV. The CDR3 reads CASSLSGTENSPLHF. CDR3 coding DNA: TGTGCCAGCAGCTTATCCGGGACAGAGAATTCACCCCTCCACTTT.

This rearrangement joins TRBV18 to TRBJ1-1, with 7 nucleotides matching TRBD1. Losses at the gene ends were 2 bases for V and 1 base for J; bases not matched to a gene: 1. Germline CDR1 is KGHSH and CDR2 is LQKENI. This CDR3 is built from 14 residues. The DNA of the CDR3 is TGTGCCAGCTCACCAGGGACAGCGAACACTGAAGCTTTCTTT. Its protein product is CASSPGTANTEAFF. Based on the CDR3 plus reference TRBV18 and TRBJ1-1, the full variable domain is NAGVMQNPRHLVRRRGQEARLRCSPMKGHSHVYWYRQLPEEGLKFMVYLQKENIIDESGMPKERFSAEFPKEGPSILRIQQVVRGDSAAYFCASSPGTANTEAFFGQGTRLTVV.

The CDR3 DNA sequence: TGCGCCAGCAGCTTGTCGATACTAGCGGGGACCTACGAGCAGTACTTC. It is translated as CASSLSILAGTYEQYF. This sequence joins TRBV5-1 and TRBJ2-7; 10 bases line up with TRBD2. Germline assignment: CDR1 SGHRS and CDR2 YFSETQ. The CDR3 spans 16 residues. Germline trimming cut 1 base from V and 2 bases from J; bases unmatched to any gene: 6. The variable domain in full, completed from reference TRBV5-1 and TRBJ2-7, reads KAGVTQTPRYLIKTRGQQVTLSCSPISGHRSVSWYQQTPGQGLQFLFEYFSETQRNKGNFPGRFSGRQFSNSRSEMNVSTLELGDSALYLCASSLSILAGTYEQYFGPGTRLTVT.

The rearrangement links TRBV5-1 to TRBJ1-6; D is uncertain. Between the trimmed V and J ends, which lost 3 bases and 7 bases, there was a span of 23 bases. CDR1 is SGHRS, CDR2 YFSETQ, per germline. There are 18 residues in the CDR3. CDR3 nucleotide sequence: TGCGCCAGCAGCTCGTACACACCGAGAATACAGTCCAATTCACCCCTCCACTTT. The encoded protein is CASSSYTPRIQSNSPLHF.

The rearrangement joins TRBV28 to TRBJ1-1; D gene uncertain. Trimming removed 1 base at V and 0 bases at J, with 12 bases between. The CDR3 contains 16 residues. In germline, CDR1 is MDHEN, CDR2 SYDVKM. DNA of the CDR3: TGTGCCAGCAGTTTATACAGTGGCATCATGAACACTGAAGCTTTCTTT. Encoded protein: CASSLYSGIMNTEAFF.

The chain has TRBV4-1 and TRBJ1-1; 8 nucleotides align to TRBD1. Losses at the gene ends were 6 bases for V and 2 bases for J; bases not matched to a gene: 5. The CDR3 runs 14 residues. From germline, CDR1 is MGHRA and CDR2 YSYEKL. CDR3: CASRLGQENTEAFF. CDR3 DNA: TGCGCCAGCAGACTGGGACAGGAAAACACTGAAGCTTTCTTT.

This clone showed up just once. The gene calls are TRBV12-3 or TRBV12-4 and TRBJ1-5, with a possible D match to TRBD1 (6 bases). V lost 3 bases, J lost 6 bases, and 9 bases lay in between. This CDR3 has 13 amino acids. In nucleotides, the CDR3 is TGTGCCAGCAGTTTGGCAGGGGTTCAGCCCCAGCATTTT. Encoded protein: CASSLAGVQPQHF.